Following are 32 T cell receptor beta chains from one sample sequenced in a study of T cell responses to AZD1222 COVID-19 vaccine. The repertoire was sequenced with immunoSEQ multiplex PCR; TCRdb's copy has only in-frame clones and lacks some. The data show roughly 140,000 clones, approximately 86% seen once. Here the sequenced sample was peripheral blood, taken on day 0 of AZD1222 vaccination. Receptors were obtained from an adult in good health.

This clone was observed a few times. The chain joins TRBV6-5 to TRBJ1-5; 9 bases line up with TRBD1. The CDR3 has 14 amino acids. The V segment lost 6 bases and the J segment 1 base; nucleotides outside the gene matches: 1. Germline values: CDR1 MNHEY, CDR2 SVGAGI. This chain's CDR3 is CASRQGASNQPQHF. The CDR3 coding sequence is TGTGCCAGCAGACAGGGGGCAAGCAATCAGCCCCAGCATTTT.

The genes are TRBV10-2 and TRBJ2-3; 13 bases map to TRBD2. Germline V gene sequence: CDR1 WSHSY, CDR2 SAAADI. The V and J ends lost 6 bases and 9 bases, in that order; junction bases with no gene match: 3. The CDR3 is made up of 13 amino acids. This chain's CDR3 is CASRTSGRETQYF. The CDR3 region has the DNA TGCGCCAGCAGAACTAGCGGGAGGGAAACGCAGTATTTT.

This clone was recorded once. This chain links TRBV30 with TRBJ1-4; 9 bases match TRBD1. Trimming cost V 7 bases and J 7 bases; bases outside gene matches: 4. The CDR3 has 12 residues. CDR1 is GTSNPN, CDR2 SVGIG, per germline (reference sequence). The CDR3 DNA reads TGTGCCTTCCGGGACAGGGTTGAAAAACTGTTTTTT. Its protein is CAFRDRVEKLFF.

The chain links TRBV3-1 (or the pseudogene TRBV3-2) to TRBJ2-5; 13 bases match TRBD2. V shed 1 base and J 1 base; nucleotides not matched to a gene: 6. The CDR3 loop spans 18 amino acids. CDR1 LGHDT and CDR2 YNNKEL come from the germline V gene (reference sequence). This CDR3 is CASSQVSGLAGLQETQYF. CDR3 coding DNA: TGTGCCAGCAGCCAAGTTTCGGGACTAGCGGGACTCCAAGAGACCCAGTACTTC.

This clone came up a few times. This rearrangement joins TRBV11-2 to TRBJ1-3; no definite D call. Germline V gene sequence: CDR1 SGHAT, CDR2 FQNNGV. Trimming removed 0 bases from V and 4 bases from J, with 7 bases in between. The CDR3 extends over 14 amino acids. In nucleotides, the CDR3 is TGTGCCAGCAGCTTAGAGCATGCGGGAAACACCATATATTTT. Translated: CASSLEHAGNTIYF. Combining the CDR3 with reference TRBV11-2 and TRBJ1-3 gives the whole variable domain EAGVAQSPRYKIIEKRQSVAFWCNPISGHATLYWYQQILGQGPKLLIQFQNNGVVDDSQLPKDRFSAERLKGVDSTLKIQPAKLEDSAVYLCASSLEHAGNTIYFGEGSWLTVV.

This sequence joins TRBV5-6 and TRBJ2-7, with 7 bases fitting TRBD1. CDR3 length: 13 residues. Germline CDR1 reads SGHDT; CDR2 reads YYEEEE. The V and J ends lost 4 bases and 7 bases, in that order; junction bases with no gene match: 8. CDR3 nucleotides: TGTGCCAGCAGCAAGAACAGGGGCAGTGAGCAGTACTTC. Translated, it gives CASSKNRGSEQYF. Using reference TRBV5-6 and TRBJ2-7 for the parts outside the CDR3, the full variable domain is DAGVTQSPTHLIKTRGQQVTLRCSPKSGHDTVSWYQQALGQGPQFIFQYYEEEERQRGNFPDRFSGHQFPNYSSELNVNALLLGDSALYLCASSKNRGSEQYFGPGTRLTVT.

The V and J genes are TRBV30 and TRBJ2-5; D may match TRBD1 or TRBD2 (5 bases each). There are 15 residues in the CDR3. The V end lost 4 bases, the J end lost 2 bases, and 17 bases lay between the germline ends. CDR1 and CDR2 (germline): GTSNPN, SVGIG (reference sequence). CDR3 loop: CAWNIRGGLQETQYF. The DNA of the CDR3 is TGTGCCTGGAACATCCGGGGCGGGTTACAAGAGACCCAGTACTTC.

The chain is built from TRBV3-1 (or the pseudogene TRBV3-2) and TRBJ2-5; D might be TRBD2 (6 bases). Germline V gene lookup returns CDR1 LGHDT and CDR2 YNNKEL (reference sequence). The V end was cut by 1 base, the J end by 5 bases, with 14 bases between. This CDR3 spans 15 amino acids. CDR3: CASSQGVAALETQYF. The DNA of the CDR3 is TGTGCCAGCAGCCAAGGGGTAGCGGCTTTGGAGACCCAGTACTTC.

The count of this clone is one. The rearrangement links TRBV7-2 to TRBJ1-3; tentatively, D is TRBD1 (6 bases). There are 16 residues in the CDR3. The V end was cut by 2 bases, the J end by 2 bases, with 13 bases between. Germline CDR1 and CDR2: SGHTA and FQGNSA. In DNA form, the CDR3 reads TGTGCCAGCAGCTTACTTCTCGGACAGCCTGGAAACACCATATATTTT. Residues: CASSLLLGQPGNTIYF.

CDR3 nucleotides: TGTGCCTGGAGAGCGGGCCTGGTTTCCTACAATGAGCAGTTCTTC. It encodes CAWRAGLVSYNEQFF. V usage is TRBV30 and J usage is TRBJ2-1; D might be TRBD2 (6 bases). Trimming shortened V by 3 bases and J by 1 base, and 13 bases separated the two germline ends. The CDR3 consists of 15 residues. From germline, CDR1 is GTSNPN and CDR2 SVGIG (reference sequence).

CDR3: CASIRGTRATDTQYF. Written as DNA, the CDR3 is TGTGCCAGCATTCGGGGGACTAGGGCCACAGATACGCAGTATTTT. The chain employs TRBV6-5 and TRBJ2-3; the match to TRBD2 covers 8 bases. CDR1 MNHEY and CDR2 SVGAGI come from the germline V gene. Losses at the gene ends were 7 bases for V and 2 bases for J; bases not matched to a gene: 8. The CDR3 extends over 15 amino acids.

The chain combines TRBV5-6 with TRBJ1-2; 8 bases map to TRBD1. The germline CDR1 and CDR2 sequences are SGHDT and YYEEEE. The trim removed 4 bases at V and 14 bases at J, leaving 13 bases unmatched. The CDR3 has 13 amino acids. CDR3 sequence (DNA): TGTGCCAGCAGCCAGCGACGGCAGGGGGCAAGAACCTTC. Protein product: CASSQRRQGARTF.

The chain is built from TRBV3-1 (or the pseudogene TRBV3-2) and TRBJ2-1; D remains ambiguous. CDR1 is LGHDT and CDR2 is YNNKEL in the germline V gene (reference sequence). CDR3 length: 18 residues. V gave up 1 base and J gave up 0 bases, with 16 bases separating them. This CDR3 is CASSQVMIGSSSYNEQFF. The CDR3 DNA reads as TGTGCCAGCAGCCAAGTGATGATTGGCTCTTCCTCCTACAATGAGCAGTTCTTC.

The rearrangement joins TRBV3-1 (or the pseudogene TRBV3-2) to TRBJ1-2; D gene ambiguous. The CDR3 has 14 residues. Trimming took 0 bases from V and 8 from J, leaving 13 bases between them. Germline V gene sequence: CDR1 LGHDT, CDR2 YNNKEL (reference sequence). CDR3 DNA: TGTGCCAGCAGCCAAGATAATTGGGCGTTAGGCTACACCTTC. Amino acids: CASSQDNWALGYTF.

This rearrangement joins TRBV6-2 or TRBV6-3 to TRBJ2-1; D gene unclear. CDR1 and CDR2 from the germline V gene are MNHEY and SVGEGT. V was clipped by 5 bases and J by 2 bases, with 13 bases between them. This CDR3 is built from 15 residues. DNA for the CDR3: TGTGCCAGCAGTCCCCAAGGTCCTACCTACAATGAGCAGTTCTTC. It specifies CASSPQGPTYNEQFF.

This clone was observed once. V is TRBV30 and J is TRBJ1-5; D call uncertain. The CDR3 extends over 13 amino acids. With 1 base removed from V and 4 bases from J, the gap between germline ends came to 8 bases. Germline CDR1 and CDR2: GTSNPN and SVGIG (reference sequence). This CDR3 reads CAWSGGGNQPQHF. CDR3 nucleotide sequence: TGTGCCTGGAGTGGGGGAGGGAATCAGCCCCAGCATTTT.

This clone was recorded a few times. The rearrangement links TRBV4-3 to TRBJ2-1, with TRBD2 matching over 8 bases. The germline CDR1 and CDR2 sequences are LGHNA and YSLEER. With 0 bases clipped from V and 2 bases from J, the junction kept 0 bases outside the gene matches. The CDR3 consists of 15 residues. The DNA of the CDR3 is TGCGCCAGCAGCCAAGAGCGGGAGGCCTACAATGAGCAGTTCTTC. As protein: CASSQEREAYNEQFF.

This clone has only one observation. The V and J genes are TRBV15 and TRBJ2-3; D is undetermined. The germline gives CDR1 LNHNV, CDR2 YYDKDF (reference sequence). There are 14 residues in the CDR3. Trimming pared 1 base from V and 2 bases from J, leaving 7 bases between. CDR3 amino acids: CATSRVKSTDTQYF. The CDR3 DNA reads TGTGCCACCAGCAGAGTTAAATCCACAGATACGCAGTATTTT.

The V call is TRBV20-1, the J call TRBJ2-7, with no clear D. This CDR3 comprises 10 residues. Trimming removed 2 bases at V and 7 bases at J, with 6 bases between. In germline, CDR1 is DFQATT, CDR2 SNEGSKA (reference sequence). For the CDR3, the DNA is TGCAGTGCTAGATTCGAGGAGCAGTACTTC. It yields the protein CSARFEEQYF.

The chain carries TRBV28 and TRBJ1-1, with 7 bases fitting TRBD1. V shed 6 bases and J 2 bases; nucleotides not matched to a gene: 12. The germline CDR1 and CDR2 sequences are MDHEN and SYDVKM. The CDR3 runs to 16 residues. The CDR3 loop reads CASRPGGLRGNTEAFF. CDR3 bases: TGTGCCAGCAGGCCAGGGGGGTTGAGGGGAAACACTGAAGCTTTCTTT.

The chain combines TRBV30 with TRBJ2-1; tentatively, D is TRBD2 (6 bases). The V gene's germline CDR1 is GTSNPN and CDR2 SVGIG (reference sequence). V dropped 0 bases and J dropped 8 bases, with 11 bases sitting between them. This CDR3 spans 13 amino acids. The CDR3 DNA reads TGTGCCTGGAGTGTACTACTAGCAGATGAGCAGTTCTTC. Its translation is CAWSVLLADEQFF. The full variable domain, with the rest looked up from reference TRBV30 and TRBJ2-1, is SQTIHQWPATLVQPVGSPLSLECTVEGTSNPNLYWYRQAAGRGLQLLFYSVGIGQISSEVPQNLSASRPQDRQFILSSKKLLLSDSGFYLCAWSVLLADEQFFGPGTRLTVL.

The gene calls are TRBV5-6 and TRBJ1-2, with 7 positions matching TRBD1. This CDR3 is 15 amino acids long. V lost 4 bases, J lost 4 bases, and 10 bases stayed unmatched. The germline gives CDR1 SGHDT, CDR2 YYEEEE. In DNA form, the CDR3 reads TGTGCCAGCAGCCTGGAGGGGGCAGGGCCCTATGGCTACACCTTC. This encodes CASSLEGAGPYGYTF.

The chain has TRBV30 and TRBJ1-2, with D possibly TRBD1 on 6 matching bases. Germline V gene lookup returns CDR1 GTSNPN and CDR2 SVGIG (reference sequence). Trimming removed 2 bases from V and 2 bases from J, with 12 bases in between. CDR3 size: 14 residues. CDR3 in amino acids: CAWSLGGQNYGYTF. The CDR3 region has the DNA TGTGCCTGGAGTTTGGGGGGGCAGAACTATGGCTACACCTTC.

J is TRBJ1-3 and V is TRBV2, with D unclear. This CDR3 contains 13 residues. Germline lookup yields CDR1 SNHLY and CDR2 FYNNEI. V shed 3 bases and J shed 3 bases, with 6 bases lying between them. CDR3 sequence (DNA): TGTGCCAGCAGTGATACTAATGGAAACACCATATATTTT. Its protein is CASSDTNGNTIYF.

The chain's CDR3 is CAWSAPVGYTF. CDR3 bases: TGTGCCTGGAGTGCTCCTGTTGGCTACACCTTC. J is TRBJ1-2 and V is TRBV30; D gene unclear. This CDR3 is built from 11 residues. CDR1 GTSNPN and CDR2 SVGIG come from the germline V gene (reference sequence). With 1 base removed from V and 7 bases from J, the gap between germline ends came to 7 bases.

The chain combines TRBV28 with TRBJ2-1; 7 bases align to TRBD2. This CDR3 has 15 residues. The germline gives CDR1 MDHEN, CDR2 SYDVKM. With V trimmed by 5 bases and J by 4 bases, 8 bases remained unmatched. The CDR3, as DNA: TGTGCCAGCAGTCTGGGGGGAGGGACTTACAATGAGCAGTTCTTC. Translating it yields CASSLGGGTYNEQFF.

The J gene is TRBJ1-1, the V gene TRBV7-3, with 7 bases that match TRBD1. V lost 5 bases, J lost 4 bases, and 4 bases stayed unmatched. CDR1 SGHTA and CDR2 FQGTGA come from the germline V gene. The CDR3 totals 13 residues. The DNA for the CDR3 is TGTGCCAGCAGCCGAACAGGGGTCACTGAAGCTTTCTTT. Its protein is CASSRTGVTEAFF.

The J gene is TRBJ2-1, the V gene TRBV25-1; 10 nucleotides match TRBD2. The CDR3 is 15 residues long. Germline V gene sequence: CDR1 MGHDK, CDR2 SYGVNS. Unmatched junction bases numbered 6, after V lost 3 bases and J lost 7 bases. The CDR3: CASSDTLAGTNEQFF. The CDR3 DNA follows: TGTGCCAGCAGTGATACACTAGCGGGAACAAATGAGCAGTTCTTC.

The V and J genes are TRBV7-9 and TRBJ1-2, with a weak D call TRBD1 (6 bases). V lost 2 bases, J lost 4 bases, and 8 bases lay in between. This CDR3 has 13 residues. The germline V gene has CDR1 SEHNR and CDR2 FQNEAQ (reference sequence). The CDR3 sequence is CASSLRGGYGYTF. Here the CDR3 DNA reads TGTGCCAGCAGCTTACGAGGGGGCTATGGCTACACCTTC.

A single count supports this clone. The rearrangement uses TRBV28 and TRBJ1-1; 7 positions match TRBD1. The CDR3 contains 12 residues. In germline, CDR1 is MDHEN, CDR2 SYDVKM. The V and J ends lost 5 bases and 7 bases, in that order; junction bases with no gene match: 4. CDR3 nucleotide sequence: TGTGCCAGCAGTCCGGACAGGAGTGAAGCTTTCTTT. It translates to CASSPDRSEAFF.

The chain has TRBV2 and TRBJ1-1; D perhaps matches TRBD1 (6 bases). V was clipped by 3 bases and J by 4 bases, with 15 bases between them. This CDR3 contains 15 residues. In germline, CDR1 is SNHLY, CDR2 FYNNEI. The CDR3 loop reads CASSDRGGAVTEAFF. The CDR3 nucleotides are TGTGCCAGCAGTGATCGGGGGGGCGCGGTCACTGAAGCTTTCTTT.

The chain has TRBV5-4 and TRBJ2-5, with D possibly TRBD1 on 6 matching bases. CDR1 SGHNT and CDR2 YYREEE come from the germline V gene (reference sequence). With 4 bases removed from V and 2 bases from J, the gap between germline ends came to 18 bases. The CDR3 has 16 residues. CDR3 residues: CASSNGRGRGQETQYF. Here the CDR3 DNA reads TGTGCCAGCAGCAACGGAAGGGGCAGGGGACAAGAGACCCAGTACTTC.